This TCR beta chain was recovered during a study of early T cells in non-severe SARS-CoV-2 infection. About the study: The sequenced material was bulk RNA from unsorted whole blood, and its chains were unpaired.

General study points: VDJdb matching skewed toward anti-spike CD8 responses, missing private and CD4 specificities.

CDR1 MNHEY and CDR2 SMNVEV come from the germline V gene (reference sequence). This CDR3 spans 16 amino acids. J was trimmed by 1 base and V by 1 base; bases with no gene match: 6. This clonotype was seen a few times. Antigen: not known. Individual cDNA molecules received unique molecular identifiers during library preparation. TCRdb re-called the 5' RACE reads with MiXCR, one entry per CDR3 protein. This table has about 26,000 distinct CDR3 sequences, 4% to 4.5% appearing once. The sample comprised whole blood. The origin of this receptor is an adult who was a healthcare worker with PCR-confirmed SARS-CoV-2 infection or an uninfected control (not recorded which). The rearrangement joins TRBV27 to TRBJ2-7; 8 bases map to TRBD2. The CDR3 spells CASSLFLAGLSYEQYF. CDR3 bases: TGTGCCAGCAGTTTATTTCTAGCGGGTCTATCCTACGAGCAGTACTTC.